These 13 T cell receptor beta chains came from one sample sequenced in a study of regulatory T cells in long-lasting Graves disease. Time point indicated: newly diagnosed GD, antithyroid drugs for less than 3 months. PBMCs were the source of the RNA used for TCR sequencing. Investigators prepared the TCR beta libraries by applying iRepertoire HTBI primers and Arm-PCR of CDR3 regions. TCRdb reanalysed the multiplex PCR reads using MiXCR and keeps one entry per CDR3 protein. Among approximately 390,000 distinct CDR3 sequences listed, about 17% were seen once. This sample was shared with a second study, whose subject was T cells in Graves' hyperthyroidism and ophthalmopathy.

The sample in question was peripheral blood mononuclear cells (PBMCs), obtained at new diagnosis, from a patient treated with antithyroid drugs. All receptors derive from a woman aged 18-35 years with Graves disease.

This clonotype was seen at least ten times. The V call is TRBV18, the J call TRBJ2-7; D ambiguous. From germline, CDR1 is KGHSH and CDR2 LQKENI. CDR3 size: 13 residues. Trimming stripped 1 base from V and 3 bases from J, with 7 bases between. The CDR3 spells CASSPRYSYEQYF. The CDR3 region has the DNA TGTGCCAGCTCACCACGGTACAGCTACGAGCAGTACTTC.

In its sample, this clonotype was seen many times. The chain is built from TRBV9 and TRBJ1-2; D ambiguous. V lost 3 bases, J lost 3 bases, and 18 bases lay in between. Germline assignment: CDR1 SGDLS and CDR2 YYNGEE. CDR3 length: 16 residues. The CDR3 region is CASSAHLALTHYGYTF. In DNA form, the CDR3 reads TGTGCCAGCAGCGCACATTTGGCCCTGACCCACTATGGCTACACCTTC.

The chain has TRBV12-3 or TRBV12-4 and TRBJ2-2; TRBD1 matches at 8 bases. V lost 8 bases, J lost 6 bases, and 11 bases stayed unmatched. This CDR3 comprises 15 residues. In DNA, the CDR3 is TGTGCCAGCTGCCGGGGAGACAGGGGTCCCGGGGAGCTGTTTTTT. As protein: CASCRGDRGPGELFF.

This clonotype was counted only a few times. The V call is TRBV6-2 or TRBV6-3, the J call TRBJ1-2, with D possibly being TRBD1 (5 bases). Germline CDR1 is MNHEY and CDR2 is SVGEGT. Trimming removed 4 bases at V and 2 bases at J, with 8 bases between. This CDR3 is 13 amino acids long. CDR3 sequence reads: CASSSRQNYGYTF. CDR3 DNA: TGTGCCAGCAGTTCCAGACAGAACTATGGCTACACCTTC.

The chain links TRBV12-3 or TRBV12-4 to TRBJ1-1, with a tentative D call TRBD1 (5 bases). CDR3 size: 15 residues. Trimming removed 6 bases from V and 2 bases from J, with 16 bases in between. The CDR3 DNA is TGTGCCAGCAGGGCACCGGGGCTTGGAAACACTGAAGCTTTCTTT. Encoded protein: CASRAPGLGNTEAFF.

This clonotype has a count of ten or more. The V call is TRBV11-3, the J call TRBJ1-1; D not resolved. CDR3 size: 13 residues. CDR1 and CDR2 from the germline V gene are SGHNT and YENEEA. The germline V and J ends were trimmed by 3 bases and 6 bases, with 11 bases remaining between them. CDR3 sequence (DNA): TGTGCCAGCAGCTTTTCGGGGATGTCTGAAGCTTTCTTT. As protein: CASSFSGMSEAFF.

This clonotype was detected a few times. This chain joins TRBV6-5 and TRBJ2-3; 10 positions agree with TRBD2. This CDR3 is 17 amino acids long. Trimming at V came to 4 bases and at J to 2 bases, leaving 9 bases not matched to a gene. Germline CDR1 MNHEY, CDR2 SVGAGI. CDR3 in amino acids: CASSWIGLAEVTDTQYF. The CDR3, as DNA: TGTGCCAGCAGTTGGATCGGACTAGCGGAAGTCACAGATACGCAGTATTTT.

This clonotype appeared many times. The chain uses TRBV6-2 or TRBV6-3 and TRBJ2-5; no clear D. Per the germline V gene, CDR1 is MNHEY and CDR2 is SVGEGT. The CDR3 is made up of 11 amino acids. Trimming pared 4 bases from V and 3 bases from J, leaving 3 bases between. CDR3 residues: CASSFKETQYF. The CDR3 coding sequence is TGTGCCAGCAGTTTTAAAGAGACCCAGTACTTC.

This clonotype was seen repeatedly, ten times or more. This chain links TRBV28 with TRBJ2-7; D might be TRBD1 (6 bases). This CDR3 contains 14 residues. V lost 10 bases and J lost 3, with 19 bases in between. The V gene's germline CDR1 is MDHEN and CDR2 SYDVKM. For the CDR3, the DNA is TGTGCCACCCTGTTCCGGACAGACCGCTACGAGCAGTACTTC. This translates into CATLFRTDRYEQYF.

This clonotype was seen a few times. The chain joins TRBV20-1 to TRBJ2-7; D may be TRBD1 or TRBD2 (6 bases each). The V and J ends lost 6 bases and 1 base respectively, with 13 bases between them. CDR3 size: 13 residues. CDR1 DFQATT and CDR2 SNEGSKA come from the germline V gene (reference sequence). The CDR3 loop reads CSAKEGGSYEQYF. The CDR3 DNA sequence: TGCAGTGCCAAAGAGGGGGGATCCTACGAGCAGTACTTC.

This clonotype was counted ten times or more. This chain uses TRBV2 with TRBJ2-3; D ambiguous. CDR1 and CDR2 (germline): SNHLY, FYNNEI. There are 12 residues in the CDR3. V was cut by 6 bases and J by 6 bases, with 10 bases left in between. CDR3 DNA: TGTGCCAGCAGAGCCGCCACGGATACGCAGTATTTT. Translation gives CASRAATDTQYF.

This clonotype was observed many times. This chain joins TRBV20-1 and TRBJ1-4; D gene unclear. The V end lost 6 bases, the J end lost 6 bases, and 14 bases lay between the germline ends. Germline lookup yields CDR1 DFQATT and CDR2 SNEGSKA (reference sequence). The CDR3 extends over 13 amino acids. CDR3 residues: CSAGRSGDEKLFF. The DNA for the CDR3 is TGCAGTGCCGGGCGTTCTGGGGATGAAAAACTGTTTTTT.

This clonotype has a handful of counts. The chain recombines TRBV19 with TRBJ1-1; D is possibly TRBD1 (5 bases). Germline V gene sequence: CDR1 LNHDA, CDR2 SQIVND (reference sequence). This CDR3 has 14 amino acids. The ends were cut back, 5 bases at V and 4 bases at J, with 14 bases in the middle. The CDR3 reads CASSPGVSSTEAFF. CDR3 DNA sequence: TGTGCCAGTAGTCCGGGGGTGAGTAGCACTGAAGCTTTCTTT.